This note documents a single TCR beta chain sequence. No antigen is known for it. Per-base quality was not reported, and no clone a single base away is much larger than it. These data come from a study of T cells after yellow fever vaccination (dated by TCRdb to the late 2010s). Concerning the study at large: Libraries from fractions with low cell numbers were prepared with the SMART-Seq v4 Ultra Low Input RNA kit. Two healthy male donors made up the cohort, one aged 18 to 30 years and the other aged 30 to 40 years. Bulk PBMC replicates and cell subsets were isolated from blood drawn at multiple timepoints before and after both primary and secondary immunization. Bulk TCR alpha and beta repertoires were sequenced longitudinally to track T-cell clones before and after primary and booster YFV17D yellow fever vaccination.

Reading the label with the study, this specimen's treatment or condition is: live attenuated yellow fever vaccine strain. At each blood-draw timepoint, two biological replicates of bulk PBMCs were collected. PBMCs were isolated from peripheral blood using a standard Ficoll-Paque protocol. TriZol was used to extract RNA from bulk PBMCs, from CD4 and CD8 fractions, and from dextramer-positive and dextramer-negative fractions. Synthesis of TCR cDNA relied on 5'RACE template switching, a step that introduced a universal primer site along with unique molecular identifiers. cDNA synthesis was primed from both the TCR alpha and TCR beta constant segments. Library amplification used two PCR steps, and the second PCR step added sample barcodes and sequencing adapters. Sequencing of the libraries was done on either Illumina HiSeq 2500 (2x100 bp) or NovaSeq (2x150 bp). On the authors' methods: MIGEC was used to demultiplex reads and collapse the reads into UMI consensus sequences, and MiXCR was used for V(D)J alignment. Vaccine-responding clonotypes were defined with edgeR using replicate PBMC samples, requiring FDR below 0.01 and a log2 fold change above 5 up to day 15. Each bulk clonotype received a CD4 or CD8 identity based on whether the sequenced CD4 or CD8 repertoire contained that clonotype at higher abundance. In TCRdb, the public reads were trimmed at Q25 with fastp and aligned with MiXCR, with productive beta chains retained. Rows are unified per CDR3 protein, each entry keeping the most common DNA and genes. Clone size and V and J calls follow TCRdb, not the original study. The sample table contains hundreds of thousands of distinct CDR3 sequences; only one count was recorded for approximately 13% of them. The ten largest clones capture around 14% of the sample.

What the work shows at the level of the full study, not this receptor alone: A small share of clonotypes was detected in both CD4 and CD8 compartments, with the overlap likely arising from convergent recombination. Only a couple of donors were included in the study, so the extent to which the findings can be generalized is limited. Because abundant contaminating clonotypes from the bulk population could be contained in FACS-sorted repertoires, computational filtering was required. Most clones expanded after primary vaccination (96% of CD4 and approximately 86% of CD8) were re-detected after the booster, suggesting that broad memory maintenance occurred. The secondary T-cell response was weaker than the primary response but faster, peaking on day 5 instead of day 15.

The starting material was PBMCs, obtained on the day of the yellow fever booster vaccination. This clonotype was obtained from a man aged 25 to 45 who received the YFV17D yellow fever vaccine.

Here the CDR3 is given as CASSLRQSFYEQYF. The DNA sequence is given as TGTGCCAGCAGTTTGCGGCAGAGTTTCTACGAGCAGTACTTC. The chain couples TRBV6-2 or TRBV6-3 to TRBJ2-7; a confident D gene designation cannot be given. CDR1 is given as MNHEY and CDR2 as SVGEGT, both from the germline V gene. The V and J ends are trimmed by 4 bases and 3 bases, leaving 13 bases between them. Reading from cysteine to phenylalanine, the CDR3 counts 14 amino acids. CDR3 DNA is the only sequence kept; it has 42 bases, read in frame from the first base.